This T cell receptor (beta chain) stems from a study of T cells in Graves' hyperthyroidism and ophthalmopathy. From RNA transcripts, TCR beta CDR3 regions were amplified. An initial round of RT-PCR targeting the TCR CDR3 relied on the HTBI primer set. In TCRdb, the multiplex PCR reads were re-called with MiXCR into one record per CDR3 protein. Here the sample spans approximately 200,000 distinct CDR3 sequences, about 17% being singletons. The CDR3 is 15 amino acids. Germline V gene lookup returns CDR1 SGDLS and CDR2 YYNGEE. The V gene end was trimmed by 3 bases and the J gene end by 7 bases; junction bases not matched to a gene: 9.

This receptor was obtained from a man in his forties or fifties with Graves' hyperthyroidism. Sequenced material: blood. V usage is TRBV9 and J usage is TRBJ1-4, with TRBD1 identical over 7 bases. The CDR3 loop reads CASSGRQGIGEKLFF. The CDR3 coding sequence is TGTGCCAGCAGCGGACGACAGGGAATTGGTGAAAAACTGTTTTTT.